Below, 25 T cell receptor beta chains from the same sample are listed, as sequenced in a study of T cell responses to AZD1222 COVID-19 vaccine. Produced via immunoSEQ multiplex PCR; TCRdb's table is partial and in-frame only. The sample contains tens of thousands of clones, about 86% of which appear only once. The specimen comprised peripheral blood, sampled 28 days after the second AZD1222 dose. These TCRs come from an adult who received the AZD1222 COVID-19 vaccine.

The chain uses TRBV7-6 and TRBJ2-3; 7 nucleotides match TRBD1. This CDR3 has 15 amino acids. V lost 1 base to trimming and J lost 5 bases; unmatched junction nucleotides: 6. Per the germline V gene, CDR1 is SGHVS and CDR2 is FNYEAQ. The CDR3 region has the DNA TGTGCCAGCAGCTTAGGTGACAGGGTAATAGATACGCAGTATTTT. This translates into CASSLGDRVIDTQYF.

This clone has a single count. V gene TRBV30 combines with J gene TRBJ1-1; D remains ambiguous. Germline values: CDR1 GTSNPN, CDR2 SVGIG (reference sequence). This CDR3 contains 11 residues. The ends were cut back, 3 bases at V and 3 bases at J, with 5 bases in the middle. The CDR3 nucleotides read TGTGCCTGGAGAAGGGACACTGAAGCTTTCTTT. Translation gives CAWRRDTEAFF.

This chain links TRBV27 with TRBJ2-3, with D possibly TRBD2 on 7 matching bases. The V end was cut by 2 bases, the J end by 5 bases, with 14 bases between. CDR1 is MNHEY, CDR2 SMNVEV, per germline (reference sequence). This CDR3 spans 15 amino acids. CDR3 protein: CASSLIGGPGDTQYF. CDR3 coding DNA: TGTGCCAGCAGTTTAATCGGGGGGCCTGGAGATACGCAGTATTTT.

The rearrangement links TRBV28 to TRBJ1-2, with no clear D. The CDR3 is 11 residues long. The germline CDR1 and CDR2 sequences are MDHEN and SYDVKM. Trimming took off 5 bases at V and 7 bases at J, with 8 bases between the two ends. CDR3 protein: CASSRRFGYTF. As DNA, the CDR3 is TGTGCCAGCAGTCGTCGGTTTGGCTACACCTTC.

The J gene is TRBJ1-1, the V gene TRBV27; 7 positions match TRBD1. Germline lookup yields CDR1 MNHEY and CDR2 SMNVEV (reference sequence). This CDR3 spans 13 amino acids. Germline trimming cut 2 bases from V and 5 bases from J; bases unmatched to any gene: 2. This CDR3 is CASSLRGQTEAFF. Here the CDR3 DNA reads TGTGCCAGCAGTTTAAGGGGGCAGACTGAAGCTTTCTTT.

The chain recombines TRBV30 with TRBJ1-1; D is ambiguous. The CDR3 extends over 11 amino acids. Trimming stripped 0 bases from V and 5 bases from J, with 4 bases between. Germline lookup yields CDR1 GTSNPN and CDR2 SVGIG (reference sequence). The CDR3 DNA follows: TGTGCCTGGAGTGTTCTGACTGAAGCTTTCTTT. Residues: CAWSVLTEAFF.

This chain joins TRBV3-1 (or the pseudogene TRBV3-2) and TRBJ2-1; D is perhaps TRBD1 (6 bases). Germline V gives CDR1 LGHDT, CDR2 YNNKEL (reference sequence). Trimming removed 8 bases from V and 0 bases from J, with 11 bases in between. The CDR3 length is 14 residues. CDR3 loop: CASCDRSSYNEQFF. In DNA, the CDR3 is TGTGCCAGCTGCGACAGGTCCTCCTACAATGAGCAGTTCTTC.

The rearrangement uses TRBV12-5 and TRBJ2-2, with 7 bases fitting TRBD1. CDR3 length equals 16 residues. With V trimmed by 1 base and J by 4 bases, 6 bases remained unmatched. CDR1 LGHNT and CDR2 FRNRAP come from the germline V gene. CDR3 residues: CASGLGSTGPTGELFF. In DNA, the CDR3 is TGTGCTAGTGGTTTGGGGTCGACAGGGCCCACCGGGGAGCTGTTTTTT.

The chain has TRBV3-1 (or the pseudogene TRBV3-2) and TRBJ1-4; D is uncertain. The ends were cut back, 3 bases at V and 4 bases at J, with 6 bases in the middle. The CDR3 runs 13 residues. CDR1 is LGHDT, CDR2 YNNKEL, per germline (reference sequence). The CDR3, as DNA: TGTGCCAGCAGCCAGCCGGGTAATGAAAAACTGTTTTTT. This encodes CASSQPGNEKLFF.

V gene TRBV28 combines with J gene TRBJ2-7; 9 nucleotides match TRBD1. Trimming cost V 3 bases and J 5 bases; bases outside gene matches: 5. Germline CDR1 reads MDHEN; CDR2 reads SYDVKM. This CDR3 has 14 residues. The chain's CDR3 is CASSFAGQGHEQYF. Here the CDR3 DNA reads TGTGCCAGCAGTTTTGCGGGACAGGGACACGAGCAGTACTTC.

The CDR3 DNA reads TGTGCCAGCAGTGATCCGACAGGCGAAAAACTGTTTTTT. It yields the protein CASSDPTGEKLFF. This chain uses TRBV6-4 with TRBJ1-4; possible D gene TRBD1, 6 bases. V lost 3 bases and J lost 8, with 10 bases in between. The CDR3 sequence is 13 residues long. Per the germline V gene, CDR1 is MRHNA and CDR2 is SNTAGT.

To note about this clone: This same CDR3 is encoded by further DNA sequences in the sample. The V and J genes are TRBV5-6 and TRBJ2-3, with D hard to call. Germline loops: CDR1 SGHDT, CDR2 YYEEEE. CDR3 length: 14 amino acids. V was pared by 2 bases and J by 1 base, with 8 bases between. In DNA form, the CDR3 reads TGTGCCAGCAGCTTTCTAGGCCGCACAGATACGCAGTATTTT. Residues: CASSFLGRTDTQYF.

This chain links TRBV29-1 with TRBJ1-4; D remains ambiguous. The V gene's germline CDR1 is SQVTM and CDR2 ANQGSEA. Trimming removed 4 bases at V and 4 bases at J, with 4 bases between. The CDR3 runs 11 residues. The CDR3 DNA sequence: TGCAGCGTTGCGAGTAATGAAAAACTGTTTTTT. Its protein is CSVASNEKLFF. Full variable domain (missing parts from reference TRBV29-1 and TRBJ1-4): SAVISQKPSRDICQRGTSLTIQCQVDSQVTMMFWYRQQPGQSLTLIATANQGSEATYESGFVIDKFPISRPNLTFSTLTVSNMSPEDSSIYLCSVASNEKLFFGSGTQLSVL.

V usage is TRBV18 and J usage is TRBJ1-5; D is perhaps TRBD1 (5 bases). Germline values: CDR1 KGHSH, CDR2 LQKENI. The CDR3 contains 12 residues. V gave up 4 bases and J gave up 5 bases, with 6 bases separating them. In DNA, the CDR3 is TGTGCCAGCTCACAACAGGATCAGCCCCAGCATTTT. Protein sequence: CASSQQDQPQHF.

The V and J genes are TRBV19 and TRBJ2-2; D is undetermined. The CDR3 is 15 amino acids. Trimming shortened V by 1 base and J by 0 bases, and 6 bases separated the two germline ends. The germline V gene encodes CDR1 LNHDA and CDR2 SQIVND (reference sequence). CDR3: CASSIVSANTGELFF. The CDR3 nucleotides read TGTGCCAGTAGTATAGTAAGCGCGAACACCGGGGAGCTGTTTTTT.

The chain uses TRBV21-1 and TRBJ2-3; the table calls TRBD2, which could not be checked here. TRBV21-1 is a recognized pseudogene. The CDR3 is 19 residues long. The CDR3 DNA reads as TGTGCCAGCAGCAATGGTAGGTATAGGGGGACTAGCTGCACAGATACGCAGTATTTT. Translation gives CASSNGRYRGTSCTDTQYF.

This clone was found once. The rearrangement uses TRBV4-1 and TRBJ1-1; D gene uncertain. V lost 1 base, J lost 0 bases, and 6 bases lay in between. The CDR3 has 14 amino acids. The germline CDR1 and CDR2 sequences are MGHRA and YSYEKL. The CDR3 DNA is TGCGCCAGCAGCCAAGTTACACTGAACACTGAAGCTTTCTTT. Translated: CASSQVTLNTEAFF.

The chain employs TRBV7-6 and TRBJ1-1; TRBD1 is a possible D gene (6 bases). Germline V CDR1 and CDR2: SGHVS, FNYEAQ. The length of the CDR3 is 14 residues. The V and J ends lost 5 bases and 4 bases respectively, with 14 bases between them. The CDR3 bases are TGTGCCAGCAGCCCTCAACAGGGTACCACTGAAGCTTTCTTT. Translation: CASSPQQGTTEAFF.

J is TRBJ1-2 and V is TRBV10-3; TRBD1 agrees at 10 bases. Germline V gene sequence: CDR1 ENHRY, CDR2 SYGVKD. CDR3 length: 11 amino acids. After removal of 11 bases from V and 6 bases from J, the junction contained 3 bases not matched to a gene. The chain's CDR3 is CAATGGNGYTF. As DNA, the CDR3 is TGTGCCGCGACAGGGGGCAATGGCTACACCTTC.

The rearrangement links TRBV7-2 to TRBJ1-5; D remains unclear. V lost 2 bases to trimming and J lost 3 bases, with 11 bases between them. The CDR3 has 15 residues. Per the germline V gene, CDR1 is SGHTA and CDR2 is FQGNSA. CDR3 loop: CASSLLGITNQPQHF. The CDR3 coding sequence is TGTGCCAGCAGCTTACTGGGTATAACCAATCAGCCCCAGCATTTT.

The chain carries TRBV4-1 and TRBJ2-5; TRBD2 agrees at 7 bases. Germline V lookup: CDR1 MGHRA, CDR2 YSYEKL. This CDR3 spans 16 amino acids. J was trimmed by 1 base and V by 0 bases; bases with no gene match: 5. The CDR3 nucleotides read TGCGCCAGCAGCCAAGACCCGGGGGGTACCCAAGAGACCCAGTACTTC. This sequence encodes CASSQDPGGTQETQYF.

This chain joins TRBV4-1 and TRBJ1-1; no reliable D call. The V gene lost 6 bases and the J gene lost 1 base, with 15 bases spanning the gap. The CDR3 length is 15 residues. CDR1 MGHRA and CDR2 YSYEKL come from the germline V gene. For the CDR3, the DNA is TGCGCCAGCAGGCCTCTCCTTCTCGGGAACACTGAAGCTTTCTTT. As protein: CASRPLLLGNTEAFF.

This clone was detected only once. The CDR3 spells CASSLVGDSNQPQHF. CDR3 bases: TGCGCCAGCAGCTTGGTCGGGGATAGCAATCAGCCCCAGCATTTT. The genes are TRBV5-1 and TRBJ1-5; D gene uncertain. Trimming pared 0 bases from V and 0 bases from J, leaving 7 bases between. Germline loops: CDR1 SGHRS, CDR2 YFSETQ. The CDR3 sequence is 15 residues long.

V and J are TRBV28 and TRBJ2-7, with D tentatively TRBD2 (5 bases). V was pared by 5 bases and J by 11 bases, with 13 bases between. CDR1 is MDHEN and CDR2 is SYDVKM in the germline V gene. The CDR3 has 11 residues. CDR3 bases: TGTGCCAGCAGTATAGCCGGACTCAAGTACTTC. Translating it yields CASSIAGLKYF.

This chain links TRBV6-5 with TRBJ1-1; D perhaps matches TRBD1 (5 bases). The length of the CDR3 is 13 residues. With 2 bases removed from V and 1 base from J, the gap between germline ends came to 5 bases. Per the germline V gene, CDR1 is MNHEY and CDR2 is SVGAGI. The DNA for the CDR3 is TGTGCCAGCAGTTACGGGGGGAACACTGAAGCTTTCTTT. It encodes CASSYGGNTEAFF.